This entry features one T cell receptor (beta chain) sequence. Its antigen is not known. This entry belongs to a study of T cells in narcolepsy. Study-wide results and limits: Same-patient CSF and blood CD4+ T cell clonotypes included HCRT-specific and TRIB2-specific autoreactive ones. Healthy controls reportedly lacked the autoreactive clonotypes serially found in patients' blood.

The protocol was immunoSEQ multiplex PCR, while the TCRdb copy is restricted to in-frame clones and leaves out a portion. This table holds about 30,000 clones, less than 90% found once. Trimming shortened V by 5 bases and J by 2 bases, and 9 bases separated the two germline ends. The CDR3 sequence is 14 residues long. Germline assignment: CDR1 LNHDA and CDR2 SQIVND (reference sequence). The V and J genes are TRBV19 and TRBJ2-2, with D uncertain. The sequencing sample was made of memory (CD45RA-) CD4+ T cells from blood. The TCR originated in a human donor in good health. This chain's CDR3 is CASSFNLNTGELFF. CDR3 bases: TGTGCCAGTAGTTTCAATCTTAACACCGGGGAGCTGTTTTTT.